The 16 T cell receptor beta chains below come from one sample, sequenced in a study of cytomegalovirus exposure and HLA in healthy donors. The PCR ran on 60 Vbeta and 13 Jbeta primers. The table came from immunoSEQ multiplex PCR; TCRdb's copy has only in-frame clones and leaves some out. Here the sample spans 95,000 to 100,000 clones, roughly three quarters being singletons. Specimen: PBMCs. The receptors originated from a female donor in good health and CMV-seronegative.

The chain links TRBV29-1 to TRBJ1-1; a weak D match, TRBD1 (6 bases). The CDR3 sequence is 15 residues long. In germline, CDR1 is SQVTM, CDR2 ANQGSEA. Trimming removed 3 bases at V and 6 bases at J, with 20 bases between. CDR3 in DNA: TGCAGCGTTGAGAATTTTGGCAGGGGTCAGGCTGAAGCTTTCTTT. This translates into CSVENFGRGQAEAFF.

V is TRBV6-5 and J is TRBJ2-1; TRBD2 agrees at 8 bases. The CDR3 totals 13 residues. CDR1 and CDR2 (germline): MNHEY, SVGAGI. J lost 9 bases, V lost 7 bases, and 8 bases had no gene match. The CDR3 here is CASISGGFTEQFF. Written as DNA, the CDR3 is TGTGCCAGCATTTCGGGGGGGTTTACTGAGCAGTTCTTC.

This clone was counted a few times. This chain connects TRBV6-6 to TRBJ1-5; no clear D. Trimming cost V 8 bases and J 0 bases, with 11 bases left between them. Per germline, CDR1 MNHNY and CDR2 SVGAGI (reference sequence). The CDR3 extends over 14 amino acids. The CDR3 loop reads CASDQVYSNQPQHF. The CDR3, as DNA: TGTGCCAGCGACCAGGTCTATAGCAATCAGCCCCAGCATTTT.

This clone was seen a single time. This chain links TRBV7-8 with TRBJ2-3, with a possible D match to TRBD2 (6 bases). V was cut by 2 bases and J by 0 bases, with 18 bases left in between. The V gene's germline CDR1 is SGHVS and CDR2 FQNEAQ. The CDR3 consists of 18 residues. The CDR3 is CASSLLKDAGSSTDTQYF. The CDR3 DNA sequence: TGTGCCAGCAGCTTATTAAAAGACGCGGGGTCTAGCACAGATACGCAGTATTTT.

The genes are TRBV30 and TRBJ1-2, with D maybe TRBD1 (5 bases). The ends were cut back, 1 base at V and 5 bases at J, with 14 bases in the middle. Germline V gene lookup returns CDR1 GTSNPN and CDR2 SVGIG (reference sequence). The CDR3 consists of 14 residues. CDR3: CAWSGAGKLYGYTF. The CDR3 DNA sequence: TGTGCCTGGAGTGGGGCAGGGAAACTATATGGCTACACCTTC.

The V and J genes are TRBV5-4 and TRBJ1-1; 8 positions agree with TRBD1. Germline trimming cut 4 bases from V and 4 bases from J; bases unmatched to any gene: 12. Germline V gives CDR1 SGHNT, CDR2 YYREEE (reference sequence). The CDR3 is made up of 16 amino acids. The CDR3 is CASSQRQGFPSTEAFF. The CDR3 DNA sequence: TGTGCCAGCAGCCAACGACAGGGGTTTCCGAGCACTGAAGCTTTCTTT.

This chain joins TRBV30 and TRBJ1-6, with TRBD1 matching over 9 bases. V was pared by 3 bases and J by 5 bases, with 8 bases of the junction left unmatched. The CDR3 runs to 16 residues. CDR1 is GTSNPN, CDR2 SVGIG, per germline (reference sequence). CDR3 nucleotide sequence: TGTGCCTGGAGGACCGGGACAGGGTTAAATAATTCACCCCTCCACTTT. It is translated as CAWRTGTGLNNSPLHF.

Here the CDR3 reads CAWSVLQGNTEAFF. Here the CDR3 DNA reads TGTGCCTGGAGTGTACTACAGGGGAACACTGAAGCTTTCTTT. The chain has TRBV30 and TRBJ1-1; possibly TRBD1 for D (6 bases). V shed 0 bases and J shed 1 base, with 9 bases lying between them. From germline, CDR1 is GTSNPN and CDR2 SVGIG (reference sequence). This CDR3 contains 14 residues.

J is TRBJ2-6 and V is TRBV5-1; no clear D gene. CDR1 SGHRS and CDR2 YFSETQ come from the germline V gene. Deletions cut 0 bases from V and 0 bases from J, with 19 bases between. The CDR3 is 20 amino acids. The CDR3 here is CASSLARVSLISSGANVLTF. In DNA form, the CDR3 reads TGCGCCAGCAGCTTGGCCCGGGTGTCGTTGATAAGCTCTGGGGCCAACGTCCTGACTTTC.

The rearrangement links TRBV6-5 to TRBJ1-3; TRBD1 might be the D (5 bases). Trimming cost V 6 bases and J 9 bases, with 21 bases left between them. The CDR3 has 15 residues. Germline V gives CDR1 MNHEY, CDR2 SVGAGI. CDR3 nucleotide sequence: TGTGCCAGCAGCCCAGGACATCGGCCTTTAGGCACCATATATTTT. Translated, it gives CASSPGHRPLGTIYF.

The gene calls are TRBV7-2 and TRBJ1-2; possibly TRBD1 for D (5 bases). The CDR3 contains 14 residues. V was clipped by 1 base and J by 3 bases, with 9 bases between them. The germline gives CDR1 SGHTA, CDR2 FQGNSA. The CDR3 DNA sequence: TGTGCCAGCAGCTTAGGGGGGGACGACTATGGCTACACCTTC. As protein: CASSLGGDDYGYTF.

The rearrangement joins TRBV5-1 to TRBJ2-1; D unclear. Between the trimmed V and J ends, which lost 2 bases and 15 bases, there was a span of 24 bases. This CDR3 comprises 15 residues. CDR1 is SGHRS and CDR2 is YFSETQ in the germline V gene. This chain's CDR3 is CASSFSSGRSPFGFF. CDR3 sequence (DNA): TGCGCCAGCAGCTTCTCATCAGGTCGGTCCCCCTTTGGGTTCTTC.

The gene calls are TRBV6-5 and TRBJ1-2; D possibly corresponds to TRBD1 (5 bases). The CDR3 loop spans 15 amino acids. Trimming took off 2 bases at V and 4 bases at J, with 14 bases between the two ends. CDR1 and CDR2 from the germline V gene are MNHEY and SVGAGI. The DNA for the CDR3 is TGTGCCAGCAGTTACCCCGAAGGGGCAGGCTATGGCTACACCTTC. Translation gives CASSYPEGAGYGYTF.

The chain is built from TRBV7-2 and TRBJ2-3; 9 bases align to TRBD2. The germline gives CDR1 SGHTA, CDR2 FQGNSA. Losses at the gene ends were 2 bases for V and 0 bases for J; bases not matched to a gene: 12. The CDR3 spans 19 residues. In DNA form, the CDR3 reads TGTGCCAGCAGCTTATATTATAGGGCGGGAGGGCCGAGCACAGATACGCAGTATTTT. It encodes CASSLYYRAGGPSTDTQYF.

The chain links TRBV19 to TRBJ2-1, with 9 bases that match TRBD1. V lost 6 bases, J lost 3 bases, and 9 bases stayed unmatched. Germline values: CDR1 LNHDA, CDR2 SQIVND (reference sequence). The CDR3 is made up of 16 amino acids. DNA of the CDR3: TGTGCCAGTAGCCAACCCGGACAGGGGTACTACAATGAGCAGTTCTTC. Translating gives CASSQPGQGYYNEQFF.

V is TRBV5-4 and J is TRBJ2-1; no clear D. The CDR3 extends over 12 amino acids. Germline CDR1 reads SGHNT; CDR2 reads YYREEE (reference sequence). Trimming took 1 base from V and 9 from J, leaving 8 bases between them. CDR3 sequence reads: CASSLLVSEQFF. In DNA, the CDR3 is TGTGCCAGCAGCTTGTTGGTGAGTGAGCAGTTCTTC.